Shown below are 19 T cell receptor beta chains from a single sample sequenced in a study of molecular identifiers for immune sequencing clone quantification. TCRdb recomputed calls from the PCR reads with MiXCR, one row per CDR3 protein. The sample has 60,000 to 75,000 distinct CDR3 sequences, about 19% seen once. The specimen sequenced was naive CD8+ T cells from blood, with Jurkat cell RNA spiked in. Subset reported: FACS-sorted CD8+CD4-CCR7+CD45RA+ naive T cells. The source of these receptors is a human donor in good health. Some libraries in this study had Jurkat cell RNA spiked in.

This clonotype was picked up many times. J is TRBJ2-7 and V is TRBV4-2, with D possibly matching TRBD2 (5 bases). This CDR3 region has 15 residues. CDR1 is LGHNA and CDR2 is YNFKEQ in the germline V gene. V was cut by 4 bases and J by 2 bases, with 15 bases left in between. CDR3 amino acids: CASSPESDWPYEQYF. As DNA, the CDR3 is TGTGCCAGCAGCCCCGAATCGGACTGGCCCTACGAGCAGTACTTC.

This clonotype showed up many times. This chain joins TRBV7-9 and TRBJ2-1; 7 bases are a match to TRBD2. V was clipped by 8 bases and J by 2 bases; unmatched bases: 6. This CDR3 contains 14 residues. Germline CDR1 and CDR2: SEHNR and FQNEAQ (reference sequence). The CDR3: CASDGAGAYNEQFF. CDR3 sequence (DNA): TGTGCCAGCGATGGGGCGGGGGCCTACAATGAGCAGTTCTTC.

This clonotype was recorded at least ten times. The chain is built from TRBV27 and TRBJ2-7; TRBD2 agrees at 8 bases. In germline, CDR1 is MNHEY, CDR2 SMNVEV (reference sequence). This CDR3 has 14 residues. Trimming at V came to 2 bases and at J to 2 bases, leaving 2 bases not matched to a gene. CDR3 protein: CASSLLAGTYEQYF. DNA for the CDR3: TGTGCCAGCAGTTTACTAGCGGGTACCTACGAGCAGTACTTC.

This clonotype occurred many times. This chain joins TRBV14 and TRBJ1-1; TRBD1 matches at 8 bases. CDR1 is SGHDN, CDR2 FVKESK, per germline. This CDR3 is 15 amino acids long. Trimming took 4 bases from V and 1 from J; bases not matched to a gene: 5. CDR3 amino acids: CASSPRGRGNTEAFF. The DNA for the CDR3 is TGTGCCAGCAGCCCCAGGGGGCGCGGGAACACTGAAGCTTTCTTT. Combining the CDR3 with reference TRBV14 and TRBJ1-1 gives the whole variable domain EAGVTQFPSHSVIEKGQTVTLRCDPISGHDNLYWYRRVMGKEIKFLLHFVKESKQDESGMPNNRFLAERTGGTYSTLKVQPAELEDSGVYFCASSPRGRGNTEAFFGQGTRLTVV.

This clonotype appeared many times. The chain uses TRBV20-1 and TRBJ2-4; D ambiguous. The germline V gene has CDR1 DFQATT and CDR2 SNEGSKA (reference sequence). The CDR3 is made up of 13 amino acids. Trimming removed 2 bases from V and 8 bases from J, with 13 bases in between. The DNA of the CDR3 is TGCAGTGCTAGACCCTTGGCAGGCGACATTCAGTACTTC. This sequence encodes CSARPLAGDIQYF.

This clonotype was observed at least ten times. V usage is TRBV6-2 or TRBV6-3 and J usage is TRBJ1-2; D not certain. The germline V gene encodes CDR1 MNHEY and CDR2 SVGEGT. V was trimmed by 3 bases and J by 4 bases, leaving 24 bases between them. This CDR3 is 18 amino acids long. The CDR3 sequence is CASSYRIGPQEKSYGYTF. The CDR3, as DNA: TGTGCCAGCAGTTATCGGATCGGGCCACAAGAAAAGTCCTATGGCTACACCTTC.

This clonotype was seen ten or more times. V is TRBV4-3 and J is TRBJ2-5, with D maybe TRBD2 (5 bases). V dropped 3 bases and J dropped 5 bases, with 16 bases sitting between them. From germline, CDR1 is LGHNA and CDR2 YSLEER. The CDR3 sequence is 15 residues long. CDR3 in amino acids: CASSQSRMSGETQYF. As DNA, the CDR3 is TGCGCCAGCAGCCAGAGCCGGATGTCGGGGGAGACCCAGTACTTC.

This clonotype was seen only a few times. The rearrangement uses TRBV11-2 and TRBJ2-3; no clear D gene. Germline V CDR1 and CDR2: SGHAT, FQNNGV. This CDR3 has 15 residues. Between the trimmed V and J ends, which lost 5 bases and 2 bases, there was a span of 14 bases. The CDR3, as DNA: TGTGCCAGCAGCCCCAGTCCAGCGAACACAGATACGCAGTATTTT. It is translated as CASSPSPANTDTQYF.

In this sample, this clonotype turned up many times. The chain carries TRBV5-1 and TRBJ2-1; TRBD2 agrees at 12 bases. V was clipped by 0 bases and J by 5 bases; unmatched bases: 9. Germline V CDR1 and CDR2: SGHRS, YFSETQ. There are 18 residues in the CDR3. CDR3 residues: CASSLEYRTSGVDNEQFF. CDR3 DNA: TGCGCCAGCAGCTTGGAGTATCGGACTAGCGGGGTAGACAATGAGCAGTTCTTC. The complete variable domain, with remaining parts taken from reference TRBV5-1 and TRBJ2-1, reads KAGVTQTPRYLIKTRGQQVTLSCSPISGHRSVSWYQQTPGQGLQFLFEYFSETQRNKGNFPGRFSGRQFSNSRSEMNVSTLELGDSALYLCASSLEYRTSGVDNEQFFGPGTRLTVL.

This clonotype was found many times. This sequence joins TRBV6-2 or TRBV6-3 and TRBJ1-5; D is possibly TRBD1 (5 bases). Trimming removed 2 bases from V and 0 bases from J, with 8 bases in between. The CDR3 sequence is 15 residues long. Per germline, CDR1 MNHEY and CDR2 SVGEGT. This CDR3 reads CASSYLQGSNQPQHF. The CDR3 nucleotides are TGTGCCAGCAGTTACCTGCAGGGTAGCAATCAGCCCCAGCATTTT.

Of note for this clonotype: A much larger clone differs from this one at a single base, so this may be a read error. Given the absence of the conserved phenylalanine or tryptophan at the CDR3 end, a read error is likely. The J gene is TRBJ2-4, the V gene TRBV11-1; possible D gene TRBD2, 5 bases. The V and J ends lost 4 bases and 3 bases respectively, with 10 bases between them. Germline values: CDR1 SGHAT, CDR2 FQDESV (reference sequence). The CDR3 extends over 14 amino acids. The CDR3 sequence is CASSSSRGKNIQYI. Written as DNA, the CDR3 is TGTGCCAGCAGCTCGAGCCGGGGCAAAAACATTCAGTACATC.

Concerning this clonotype itself: A much more abundant neighbour one base away suggests this may be a read error. The CDR3 loop reads CASSPSRSSYNEQFF. The CDR3, as DNA: TGTGCCAGCAGCCCGAGCAGGAGCTCCTACAATGAGCAGTTCTTC. This chain links TRBV7-2 with TRBJ2-1, with D unclear. Germline CDR1 is SGHTA and CDR2 is FQGNSA. The CDR3 has 15 residues. V lost 5 bases, J lost 0 bases, and 11 bases lay in between.

Points on this clonotype: With a much larger clone just one base away, this may be a read error. The chain couples TRBV29-1 to TRBJ1-2; 8 bases agree with TRBD1. Germline CDR1 and CDR2: SQVTM and ANQGSEA. This CDR3 contains 12 residues. The CDR3 protein is CSVESGGDGCTF. The CDR3 DNA sequence: TGCAGCGTTGAGTCAGGGGGCGATGGCTGCACCTTC.

This clonotype was seen a few times. The chain combines TRBV6-9 with TRBJ2-7; 13 nucleotides line up with TRBD2. Germline CDR1 is MNHGY and CDR2 is SVAAGI. V lost 8 bases and J lost 2; bases outside the gene matches: 12. The CDR3 sequence is 17 residues long. The CDR3, as DNA: TGTGCCAGCCCACTAGCGGGAGGGTCCCAACCACCCTACGAGCAGTACTTC. Translated: CASPLAGGSQPPYEQYF.

With respect to this clonotype: This may stem from a read error, because a much larger clone lies one nucleotide away. This chain uses TRBV7-2 with TRBJ2-1, with TRBD2 matching over 16 bases. J gave up 0 bases and V 5 bases, and 13 bases lay outside the gene matches. The germline V gene has CDR1 SGHTA and CDR2 FQGNSA. The CDR3 is 21 amino acids. Here the CDR3 DNA reads TGTGCCAGCAGCACATCCCGGCCGGGACTAGCGGGAGGGCCCTCCTACAATGAGCAGTTCTTC. Its translation is CASSTSRPGLAGGPSYNEQFF.

V is TRBV6-2 or TRBV6-3 and J is TRBJ2-1, with 7 bases lining up with TRBD2. The length of the CDR3 is 16 residues. The J segment lost 7 bases and the V segment lost 0 bases, leaving 9 bases of the junction unmatched. Germline CDR1 and CDR2: MNHEY and SVGEGT. The CDR3 region is CASSYSPTSPRNEQFF. The DNA for the CDR3 is TGTGCCAGCAGTTACTCGCCGACTAGCCCCAGGAATGAGCAGTTCTTC.

This clonotype was counted many times. The rearrangement uses TRBV5-1 and TRBJ2-7; unclear D gene. Trimming removed 0 bases from V and 2 bases from J, with 9 bases in between. CDR1 and CDR2 from the germline V gene are SGHRS and YFSETQ. The CDR3 has 14 amino acids. The CDR3 spells CASSLEGYTYEQYF. The CDR3 region has the DNA TGCGCCAGCAGCTTGGAGGGCTACACCTACGAGCAGTACTTC. Full variable domain (remainder filled in from reference TRBV5-1 and TRBJ2-7): KAGVTQTPRYLIKTRGQQVTLSCSPISGHRSVSWYQQTPGQGLQFLFEYFSETQRNKGNFPGRFSGRQFSNSRSEMNVSTLELGDSALYLCASSLEGYTYEQYFGPGTRLTVT.

This clonotype appeared many times. The chain couples TRBV4-1 to TRBJ2-7, with D uncertain. The germline V gene encodes CDR1 MGHRA and CDR2 YSYEKL. The length of the CDR3 is 14 residues. Trimming took 1 base from V and 1 from J, leaving 8 bases between them. The CDR3: CASSQGPLSYEQYF. The CDR3 DNA sequence: TGCGCCAGCAGCCAAGGCCCTCTATCCTACGAGCAGTACTTC.

This clonotype showed up many times. The rearrangement uses TRBV6-1 and TRBJ2-6, with D possibly TRBD2 on 6 matching bases. V was pared by 4 bases and J by 2 bases, with 15 bases between. The CDR3 has 17 residues. Germline V gives CDR1 MNHNS, CDR2 SASEGT. This CDR3 reads CASSGSRWRAGANVLTF. The CDR3 DNA sequence: TGTGCCAGCAGTGGATCCCGTTGGAGGGCTGGGGCCAACGTCCTGACTTTC.